The clone carrying this T cell receptor beta chain was counted a few times. The sample belongs to a study of T cell responses to AZD1222 COVID-19 vaccine. Germline V gives CDR1 SQVTM, CDR2 ANQGSEA. This CDR3 has 16 residues. V shed 3 bases and J 5 bases; nucleotides not matched to a gene: 12. TCRdb keeps only in-frame clones here, not all; method: immunoSEQ multiplex PCR. The data contain 100,000 or so clones, approximately 89% of them singletons. This sequence originates from an adult who received the AZD1222 COVID-19 vaccine. The chain carries TRBV29-1 and TRBJ1-2, with 10 nucleotides matching TRBD1. The sequencing here drew on peripheral blood, taken 28 days after the second AZD1222 dose. This CDR3 is CSVENIGQGVGYGYTF. Written as DNA, the CDR3 is TGCAGCGTTGAGAATATAGGACAGGGGGTCGGGTATGGCTACACCTTC.